The rows below give T cell receptor beta chains drawn from one sample of a study of blood T cell repertoires in COVID-19. Here immunoSEQ multiplex PCR was the method, and the copy in TCRdb shows in-frame clones only, minus some. This repertoire shows under 130,000 clones, approximately 89% found once; its top ten account for roughly a sixth. The specimen was peripheral blood. The receptors were gathered from a woman of 80 years or more in a cohort sampled during active COVID-19. The CDR3 runs from the conserved cysteine through the conserved F or W. A D gene is named only where the DNA matches it firmly. Clone size is not always given. Where it is, it says once, few, many or a class for expanded clones.

DNA: TGTGCCAGCAGTTACCGCTGGGGGGATGACAGGAACACTGAAGCTTTCTTT
CDR3: CASSYRWGDDRNTEAFF
V: TRBV6-2/TRBV6-3
length: 17
J: TRBJ1-1
D: NA
size: NA

DNA: TGTGCCACCAGCACGGGACAGTTTTATAATGAGCAGTTCTTC
CDR3: CATSTGQFYNEQFF
V: TRBV24-1
length: 14
J: TRBJ2-1
D: TRBD1
size: NA

DNA: TGCACCAGCAGCCCGAGGACTAGGAGTATCAATGAGCAGTTCTTC
CDR3: CTSSPRTRSINEQFF
V: TRBV1
length: 15
J: TRBJ2-1
D: NA
size: NA

DNA: TGTGCCAGCAGCTTCGGGGGGCCTTTGGCAGATACGCAGTATTTT
CDR3: CASSFGGPLADTQYF
V: TRBV7-9
length: 15
J: TRBJ2-3
D: NA
size: NA

DNA: TGCGCCAGCAGTGAACAGGGGAAAGATGAGCAGTTCTTC
CDR3: CASSEQGKDEQFF
V: TRBV10-1
length: 13
J: TRBJ2-1
D: TRBD1
size: NA

DNA: TGCGCCAGCAGCTTGGTTGCAACCTCGCGCACTGAAGCTTTCTTT
CDR3: CASSLVATSRTEAFF
V: TRBV5-1
length: 15
J: TRBJ1-1
D: NA
size: NA

DNA: TGTGCCAGCAGCGAGGGGCGGGGCGGGACTCACTACGAGCAGTACTTC
CDR3: CASSEGRGGTHYEQYF
V: TRBV9
length: 16
J: TRBJ2-7
D: NA
size: NA

DNA: TGCAGCGTTGAGGAGGGGAACCGAGAGACCCAGTACTTC
CDR3: CSVEEGNRETQYF
V: TRBV29-1
length: 13
J: TRBJ2-5
D: NA
size: NA

DNA: TGTGCCAGCACTGGGGCTCTTATGAACACCGGGGAGCTGTTTTTT
CDR3: CASTGALMNTGELFF
V: TRBV27
length: 15
J: TRBJ2-2
D: NA
size: NA

DNA: TGCAGTGCTAGGAACGGTGTCGAGCAGTACTTC
CDR3: CSARNGVEQYF
V: TRBV20-1
length: 11
J: TRBJ2-7
D: NA
size: few

DNA: TGTGCCAGCAGCGCTGGACTAGCGGGAGTGGATACGCAGTATTTT
CDR3: CASSAGLAGVDTQYF
V: TRBV9
length: 15
J: TRBJ2-3
D: TRBD2
size: NA

DNA: TGTGCCTGGAGGAATCAAGGTGGGGGCCGAGAGACCCAGTACTTC
CDR3: CAWRNQGGGRETQYF
V: TRBV30
length: 15
J: TRBJ2-5
D: NA
size: NA

DNA: TGTGCCAGCAGTTACCAGCGGGGGCTTTCCTACGAGCAGTACTTC
CDR3: CASSYQRGLSYEQYF
V: TRBV6-6
length: 15
J: TRBJ2-7
D: TRBD2
size: NA

DNA: TGTGCCACAAGCAGTCCCCCTAGCGGGTCGTTCTTC
CDR3: CATSSPPSGSFF
V: TRBV15
length: 12
J: TRBJ2-1
D: TRBD2
size: NA